A single count supports the clone carrying this T cell receptor (beta chain). Its target is not known. This sample stems from a study of cytomegalovirus exposure and HLA in healthy donors. Study at large: From HLA-typed donors, an early data release held around 85 million unique TCRs. Study-level findings and limits: There were fewer than 200 TCR beta chains listed as cytomegalovirus-associated. It was confirmed in vitro that a few of the CMV-associated chains were specific for CMV antigens.

Both 60 Vbeta primers and 13 Jbeta primers went into the PCR. This table comes from immunoSEQ multiplex PCR, and its TCRdb copy is limited to in-frame clones, with some not included. The data show some 130,000 clones, 55% to 75% seen once. The TCR comes from a man aged 25 to 45 in good health and CMV-seropositive. The sequenced sample was PBMCs.

CDR3 sequence (DNA): TGTGCCAGCAGCCCCCAAGGGACAGGGCACTACGAGCAGTACTTC. It is translated as CASSPQGTGHYEQYF. V usage is TRBV28 and J usage is TRBJ2-7; 9 positions match TRBD1. The CDR3 has 15 residues. With V trimmed by 6 bases and J by 3 bases, 9 bases remained unmatched. Germline CDR1 is MDHEN and CDR2 is SYDVKM.